Included here is one TCR beta chain sequence, with context. The count of this clone is one. It has no known antigen specificity. Nothing much larger sits one base from this clone, and base qualities are not available. In the germline V gene (reference sequence), CDR1 corresponds to LGHDT and CDR2 to YNNKEL. The CDR3 runs 12 residues from the cysteine to the phenylalanine. The kept DNA is CDR3 alone, 36 bases in frame from the first base. V drops 2 bases and J drops 6 bases, leaving 7 bases in between. These data belong to a study of persistence of HIV-infected CD4 T cells (dated by TCRdb to 2018 to 2021). About the investigation overall: The study isolated CMV- and HIV-1 Gag-responding CD4+ T cells from ART-treated individuals to examine antigen-driven clonal expansion of HIV-1-infected cells. Apart from two participants who underwent leukapheresis at a single time point, peripheral blood samples of up to 180 mL were collected from participants at multiple time points. Suppressive ART had been received by participants for a median of roughly eight years. TCRbeta sequencing assessed the clonality of all cells in each sorted population, while proviral sequencing assessed the clonality of infected cells. For the TCR cluster analysis across participants, 8 or 9 participants were included for CMV and more than 5 participants for Gag.

This specimen's treatment or condition label, interpreted: suppressive antiretroviral therapy. Cells were stimulated with a pool of overlapping HIV-1 Gag 15-mer peptides at 0.95 to 1 ug per peptide per mL. Memory CD4+ T cells that did not respond, being CD40L-negative, CD69-negative and CD45RO-high, were sorted as memory populations depleted of antigen-responding cells. HIV-1-infected adults in whom suppressive ART had been started during chronic infection were enrolled as participants. Plasma HIV-1 RNA had been undetectable (below 50 copies/mL) in participants for at least 4 years. To be included, participants needed a CD4+ T cell count above 400 cells/uL and a positive CMV serology. Before stimulation, PBMCs were isolated using density centrifugation and depleted of CD8+ T cells. CD8-depleted PBMCs were stimulated for over 15 hours with anti-CD28/CD49d costimulation, CD40-blocking antibody and enfuvirtide to prevent new infections. Cells were sorted on a Beckman Coulter MoFlo Legacy or XDP sorter, with propidium iodide excluding dead cells. For samples with more than one million cells, genomic DNA was extracted with the QIAamp DNA Mini Kit, and for all other samples the Quick-DNA Microprep Kit was used.

Paper-wide results and their limitations: Because the TCR analyses were done in bulk, restricting them to just the rare CMV-responding cells that actually carried HIV-1 proviruses was not possible. The study involved few individuals and tested only a limited range of antigens. Within the same sorted populations, TCR oligoclonality correlated with proviral oligoclonality. Degenerate expanded CDR3beta sequences were enriched in antigen-responding cells, suggesting convergent selection of CD4+ responses to CMV and Gag. Significantly lower TCRbeta richness was observed in CMV- and Gag-responding cells than in anti-CD3/anti-CD28-responding cells, and higher oligoclonality was observed in CMV-responding cells than in CD3/CD28-stimulated and Gag-responding cells.

The immunoSEQ hsTCRB assay version 4 in survey mode was used to sequence TCRbeta repertoires from genomic DNA. For TCRbeta sequencing, genomic DNA was diluted to about 9.7 ng/uL, and up to 1 ug was used per sample. Turning to the authors' computational methods: TCRbeta data analysis was done in ImmunoSeq Analyzer 3.0, and diversity was calculated on productive nucleotide rearrangements. Using the Immunarch R package, lower-bound TCR diversity was estimated with the improved Chao index and clonality was estimated with the Gini coefficient. Different nucleotide rearrangements encoding the same CDR3beta amino acid sequence were treated as distinct clonotypes. Differential abundance analysis identified TCRbeta sequences significantly enriched in antigen-responding cells relative to anti-CD3/anti-CD28-activated cells. GLIPH2 grouped TCRs by predicted peptide-MHC specificity, both within each participant and across combined participant data sets. Here the immuneACCESS table is served through TCRdb, limited to in-frame sequences with V and J called. Missing clones are a known gap in these copies; in checked studies unresolved V genes cover under half, and the rest lacks a known reason. That table furnishes V, J and clone size, whereas the DNA furnished D and trimming. Here the sample has over 60,000 clones; about 77% occur a single time. The top ten hold 1.5% to 2% of the sample.

This clonotype originated in an adult man with HIV who was CMV-seropositive. Sequences were derived from CD4+ T cells sorted from PBMCs after approximately 19-hour stimulation, sampled from a patient who received antiretroviral therapy. What this sample's cell subset or site label stands for: CD40L-CD69- CD45RO-high memory CD4 T cells not responding to Gag peptides. The chain links TRBV3-1 (or the pseudogene TRBV3-2) with TRBJ1-2; the D gene cannot be named for sure. The nucleotides are TGTGCCAGCAGCCAATCGGAGGATGGCTACACCTTC. Translation gives CASSQSEDGYTF.